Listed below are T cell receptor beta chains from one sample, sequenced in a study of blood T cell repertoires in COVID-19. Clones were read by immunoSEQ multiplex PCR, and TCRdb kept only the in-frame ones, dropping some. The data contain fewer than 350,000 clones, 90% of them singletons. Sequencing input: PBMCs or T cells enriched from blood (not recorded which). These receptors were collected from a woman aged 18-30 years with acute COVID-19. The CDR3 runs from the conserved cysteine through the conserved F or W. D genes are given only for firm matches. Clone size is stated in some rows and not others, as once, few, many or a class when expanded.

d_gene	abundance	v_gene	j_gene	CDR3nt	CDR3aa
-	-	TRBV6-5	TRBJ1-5	TGTGTCACATCTGCGGGAGGCGGCAATCAGCCCCAGCATTTT	CVTSAGGGNQPQHF
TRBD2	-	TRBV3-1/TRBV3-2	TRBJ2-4	TGTGCCAGCAGCCACACTCCTAGCGGGAGTTACGACATTCAGTACTTC	CASSHTPSGSYDIQYF
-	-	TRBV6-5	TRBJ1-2	TGTGCCAGCAGTTACTCGATTAGGGGAGGCTACACCTTC	CASSYSIRGGYTF
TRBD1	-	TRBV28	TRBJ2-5	TGTGCCAGCAGTTTATCTACAGGGGGCCTTCAAGAGACCCAGTACTTC	CASSLSTGGLQETQYF
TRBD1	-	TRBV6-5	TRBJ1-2	TGTGCCAGCAGGAACGACAGGGGGCGCACCTATGGCTACACCTTC	CASRNDRGRTYGYTF
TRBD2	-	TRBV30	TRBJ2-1	TGTGCCTGGAGTCGGGGGAGGGCTTACAATGAGCAGTTCTTC	CAWSRGRAYNEQFF
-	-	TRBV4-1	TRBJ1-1	TGCGCCAGCAGCCAACCCCAGGGCGCTGAAGCTTTCTTT	CASSQPQGAEAFF
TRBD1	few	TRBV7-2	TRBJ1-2	TGTGCCAGCAGCTCGACCCCGGGACAGCAGTATGGCTACACCTTC	CASSSTPGQQYGYTF
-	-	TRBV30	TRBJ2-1	TGTGCCTGGAGTATATTCTACAATGAGCAGTTCTTC	CAWSIFYNEQFF
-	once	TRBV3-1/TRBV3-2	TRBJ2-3	TGTGCCAGCAGCCAAGTCCAGGGAAAGGTTACGCAGTATTTT	CASSQVQGKVTQYF
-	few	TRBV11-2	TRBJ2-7	TGTGCCAGCAGCTTGGATCAGCGGACCTCCTACGAGCAGTACTTC	CASSLDQRTSYEQYF
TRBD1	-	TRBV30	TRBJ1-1	TGTGCCTGGACGACCGAGGGGACAGCAAACACTGAAGCTTTCTTT	CAWTTEGTANTEAFF
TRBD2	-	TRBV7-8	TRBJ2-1	TGTGCCAGCAGCTTAGTGGCTAGCGGGAGGGTCGGCTCCTACAATGAGCAGTTCTTC	CASSLVASGRVGSYNEQFF